This is a list of T cell receptor beta chains from one sample in a study of blood T cell repertoires in COVID-19. Assay used: immunoSEQ multiplex PCR; TCRdb lists only in-frame clones, some missing. The sample has 120,000 or so clones; roughly nine tenths are singletons. The sample was peripheral blood. These receptors were collected from a man over 45 with active COVID-19. Each CDR3 is given with its conserved first and last residue. D genes are given only for firm matches. Clone size appears in some rows only: once, few, many, or a class for an expanded clone.

v_gene	j_gene	abundance	d_gene	CDR3aa	CDR3nt
TRBV7-9	TRBJ2-3	NA	NA	CASSLSSQVDTQYF	TGTGCCAGCAGCTTAAGTAGTCAGGTTGATACGCAGTATTTT
TRBV21-1	TRBJ1-6	NA	NA	CASSNQGQWNSPLHF	TGTGCCAGCAGCAATCAGGGACAGTGGAATTCACCCCTCCACTTT
TRBV7-8	TRBJ2-2	NA	TRBD2	CASSLAGLVDTGELFF	TGTGCCAGCAGCTTAGCGGGACTAGTGGACACCGGGGAGCTGTTTTTT
TRBV3-1/TRBV3-2	TRBJ2-1	NA	TRBD2	CASSQDLTSGKPRWSYNEQFF	TGTGCCAGCAGCCAAGACCTAACTAGCGGGAAACCCCGTTGGTCCTACAATGAGCAGTTCTTC
TRBV19	TRBJ1-5	NA	NA	CASSIRNPNGNQPQHF	TGTGCCAGTAGTATCCGTAACCCTAACGGGAATCAGCCCCAGCATTTT
TRBV3-1/TRBV3-2	TRBJ1-1	few	NA	CASSHARRGAFF	TGTGCCAGCAGCCATGCTCGACGGGGAGCTTTCTTT
TRBV6-5	TRBJ1-3	NA	NA	CASSPDPGRNTIYF	TGTGCCAGCAGTCCCGACCCGGGTCGGAACACCATATATTTT
TRBV28	TRBJ2-2	NA	TRBD2	CASSSTSVRINTGELFF	TGTGCCAGCAGTTCAACTAGCGTCAGAATCAACACCGGGGAGCTGTTTTTT
TRBV7-9	TRBJ2-3	NA	NA	CASSLEGRITDTQYF	TGTGCCAGCAGCTTAGAAGGGAGAATCACAGATACGCAGTATTTT
TRBV6-5	TRBJ2-1	NA	NA	CASSYSASVYNEQFF	TGTGCCAGCAGTTACTCAGCCAGCGTCTACAATGAGCAGTTCTTC
TRBV7-8	TRBJ2-5	once	NA	CASSLGLGEQETQYF	TGTGCCAGCAGCCTCGGGTTAGGCGAGCAAGAGACCCAGTACTTC
TRBV27	TRBJ2-7	NA	NA	CASSHQTGSYEQYF	TGTGCCAGCAGTCATCAGACAGGTTCCTACGAGCAGTACTTC
TRBV19	TRBJ1-2	NA	NA	CASSTRSLVYGYTF	TGTGCCAGTAGTACTCGTAGCTTGGTCTATGGCTACACCTTC
TRBV10-1	TRBJ2-2	NA	NA	CASSLGGPNTGELFF	TGCGCCAGCAGCCTAGGGGGACCAAACACCGGGGAGCTGTTTTTT
TRBV19	TRBJ2-7	NA	TRBD1	CASRGTGPEQYF	TGTGCCAGTAGGGGGACAGGGCCCGAGCAGTACTTC
TRBV18	TRBJ1-1	once	TRBD1	CASSYDRGNTEAFF	TGTGCCAGCTCCTATGACAGGGGGAACACTGAAGCTTTCTTT
TRBV6-5	TRBJ1-5	NA	TRBD1	CASSRGQGVYQPQHF	TGTGCCAGCAGCCGCGGACAGGGGGTTTATCAGCCCCAGCATTTT
TRBV30	TRBJ2-1	once	TRBD2	CTWTRTSGSIEQFF	TGTACCTGGACCCGGACTAGCGGGAGTATTGAGCAGTTCTTC
TRBV5-1	TRBJ2-7	NA	NA	CASSLIRGEYEQYF	TGCGCCAGCAGCTTGATTCGGGGAGAGTACGAGCAGTACTTC
TRBV29-1	TRBJ1-4	NA	NA	CSVSSRSTNEKLFF	TGCAGCGTTTCTTCCAGGTCAACTAATGAAAAACTGTTTTTT
TRBV18	TRBJ2-2	NA	TRBD1	CASSPATGINTGELFF	TGTGCCAGCTCACCAGCGACAGGGATTAACACCGGGGAGCTGTTTTTT
TRBV6-6	TRBJ1-3	NA	NA	CASTSWSLTIYF	TGTGCCAGCACCTCCTGGAGTTTAACCATATATTTT
TRBV5-1	TRBJ2-5	once	NA	CASSLRPGFGETQYF	TGCGCCAGCAGCCTAAGACCAGGGTTCGGAGAGACCCAGTACTTC
TRBV28	TRBJ1-2	NA	TRBD1	CASSYRGYGYTF	TGTGCCAGCAGTTACAGGGGCTATGGCTACACCTTC
TRBV10-1	TRBJ2-3	NA	TRBD2	CASSEGGGAADTQYF	TGCGCCAGCAGTGAGGGCGGGGGGGCCGCAGATACGCAGTATTTT
TRBV19	TRBJ1-4	NA	NA	CASSIEGGKLFF	TGTGCCAGTAGTATAGAAGGAGGGAAACTGTTTTTT
TRBV19	TRBJ1-1	once	NA	CASKVETARMNTEAFF	TGTGCCAGTAAGGTGGAAACAGCTCGGATGAACACTGAAGCTTTCTTT
TRBV5-1	TRBJ1-2	NA	TRBD1	CASSIGQGDGYTF	TGCGCCAGCAGCATAGGACAGGGGGACGGCTACACCTTC
TRBV20-1	TRBJ2-6	once	TRBD1	CSASMTGPGANVLTF	TGCAGTGCTAGTATGACAGGGCCTGGGGCCAACGTCCTGACTTTC
TRBV18	TRBJ2-1	medium-sized	TRBD1	CASATTGGTYNEQFF	TGTGCCAGCGCTACGACAGGGGGAACCTACAATGAGCAGTTCTTC
TRBV11-3	TRBJ1-1	once	TRBD1	CASSAGQVNTEAFF	TGTGCCAGCAGCGCGGGACAGGTTAACACTGAAGCTTTCTTT
TRBV29-1	TRBJ1-1	once	NA	CSARTAHNTEAFF	TGCAGCGCTAGGACAGCCCACAACACTGAAGCTTTCTTT
TRBV7-6	TRBJ2-5	NA	TRBD2	CASSLGASGAGTQYF	TGTGCCAGCAGCTTAGGGGCTAGCGGGGCGGGGACCCAGTACTTC